The rows below give T cell receptor beta chains drawn from one sample of a study of blood T cell repertoires in COVID-19. TCRdb's table, derived via immunoSEQ multiplex PCR, lists solely in-frame clones and lacks some. The table lists a few hundred thousand clones, approximately 89% of them singletons. The specimen was peripheral blood. The receptor set was obtained from a woman in her thirties who had recovered from COVID-19. Both conserved end residues are part of each CDR3. D genes are given only for firm matches. Clone sizes are given selectively: once, few, many, or a class where the clone is expanded.

TRBD1,TRBV27,TRBJ2-1,.,TGTGCCAGCAGTTGGGACAGGGCGTCTTACAATGAGCAGTTCTTC,CASSWDRASYNEQFF
TRBD1,TRBV28,TRBJ1-1,.,TGTGCCAGCAGTTCCTACGGACAGGGGGGCCCTGAAGCTTTCTTT,CASSSYGQGGPEAFF
.,TRBV5-4,TRBJ1-2,.,TGTGCCAGCAGCTCGACGGGTACCCACTATGGCTACACCTTC,CASSSTGTHYGYTF
.,TRBV2,TRBJ2-1,.,TGTGCCAGCACGCAGACTAGGGCAGATTCGGGTGAGCAGTTCTTC,CASTQTRADSGEQFF
.,TRBV7-2,TRBJ2-5,.,TGTGCCAGCAGCCCGTGGGCTACAGAAGAGACCCAGTACTTC,CASSPWATEETQYF
.,TRBV4-2,TRBJ2-7,.,TGTGCCAGCAGCCAAGACGGGAGCTCCTACGAGCAGTACTTC,CASSQDGSSYEQYF
TRBD2,TRBV19,TRBJ2-1,.,TGTGCCAGTAGTACAGTGACAGCGGGGGGATACAATGAGCAGTTCTTC,CASSTVTAGGYNEQFF
.,TRBV30,TRBJ2-7,.,TGTGCCTGGAGTGTACCCAGCGAAAGGGGGTACGAGCAGTACTTC,CAWSVPSERGYEQYF
TRBD1,TRBV29-1,TRBJ2-7,.,TGCAGCGGAACCGGGACAGCTTCTGAGCAGTACTTC,CSGTGTASEQYF
.,TRBV24-1,TRBJ2-5,.,TGTGCCACCAGTGATTTAAGCAGGGGGGCGGGAGAGACCCAGTACTTC,CATSDLSRGAGETQYF
TRBD2,TRBV19,TRBJ2-1,once,TGTGCCAGTAGTCCCGGGGGGGGGCCGCGCAATGAGCAGTTCTTC,CASSPGGGPRNEQFF
.,TRBV18,TRBJ2-2,.,TGTGCCAGCTCACCAGCGGGGAACACCGGGGAGCTGTTTTTT,CASSPAGNTGELFF
TRBD1,TRBV5-4,TRBJ2-2,.,TGTGCCAGCAGCCTGGACAGGGGAAGGTCCGGGGAGCTGTTTTTT,CASSLDRGRSGELFF
TRBD1,TRBV5-4,TRBJ1-3,.,TGTGCCAGCAGCCCCGGGGGGACAGGGACTGGAAACACCATATATTTT,CASSPGGTGTGNTIYF
.,TRBV6-1,TRBJ2-2,.,TGTGCCAGCAGTGAAGCTAATCGAGCGGGCGGGGAGCTGTTTTTT,CASSEANRAGGELFF
.,TRBV3-1/TRBV3-2,TRBJ2-3,.,TGTGCCAGCAGCCAAGATTCCGCAGATACGCAGTATTTT,CASSQDSADTQYF
TRBD1,TRBV2,TRBJ2-7,.,TGTGCCAGCAGTGACAGCCCGGACAGGGAGAAAGGCTACGAGCAGTACTTC,CASSDSPDREKGYEQYF
.,TRBV2,TRBJ2-7,.,TGTGCCAGCAGTGAAATCGCCAGGGCAGACGAGCAGTACTTC,CASSEIARADEQYF
TRBD2,TRBV28,TRBJ2-1,.,TGTGCCAGCAGTTCCCCCGAGGGGGTAGCGGGAGTCCCGAATGAGCAGTTCTTC,CASSSPEGVAGVPNEQFF
.,TRBV21-1,TRBJ2-3,.,TGTGCCAGCAGCTGCCGTGAGACAGGGGCAGATACGCAGTATTTT,CASSCRETGADTQYF
.,TRBV5-8,TRBJ2-1,.,TGTGCCAGCAGCCTCCCTGCAGGGACTCTCTACAATGAGCAGTTCTTC,CASSLPAGTLYNEQFF
.,TRBV6-5,TRBJ1-6,.,TGTGCCAGCAGTCCAACGACAGTGGGTAATTCACCCCTCCACTTT,CASSPTTVGNSPLHF
TRBD2,TRBV19,TRBJ2-5,.,TGTGCCAGTAGTAACGAGGGGCCGGGGAGGGGGACCCAGTACTTC,CASSNEGPGRGTQYF
TRBD1,TRBV4-2,TRBJ2-7,.,TGTGCCAGCAGCCAAGAGGGACAGGGATTGTCCTACGAGCAGTACTTC,CASSQEGQGLSYEQYF
.,TRBV2,TRBJ2-4,.,TGTGCCAGCAGTGCTAGAGTTGGGGCAGAGGCCAAAAACATTCAGTACTTC,CASSARVGAEAKNIQYF
.,TRBV9,TRBJ1-2,.,TGTGCCAGCAGCGCCGGGGAGGGGTCTGGCTACACCTTC,CASSAGEGSGYTF
.,TRBV6-4,TRBJ1-1,few,TGTGCCAGCAGTGACGGAGAGAACACTGAAGCTTTCTTT,CASSDGENTEAFF
.,TRBV27,TRBJ1-1,.,TGTGCCAGCAGTTCGTTTTCTTTTCTTGAAGCTTTCTTT,CASSSFSFLEAFF
TRBD2,TRBV19,TRBJ2-3,.,TGTGCCAGCAGACTAGCGGGGGGACTATTTAGCACAGATACGCAGTATTTT,CASRLAGGLFSTDTQYF
.,TRBV3-1/TRBV3-2,TRBJ2-1,.,TGTGCCAGCAGCCGTGAGGGGGGGAGCAATGAGCAGTTCTTC,CASSREGGSNEQFF
.,TRBV13,TRBJ2-3,once,TGTGCCAGCAGCTCCTCCCGGGGGTGGGGCAGTAGCACAGATACGCAGTATTTT,CASSSSRGWGSSTDTQYF
TRBD1,TRBV11-2,TRBJ1-2,.,TGTGCCAGCAGCTTGGGACGAGGGACAGGCAAAACTAACTATGGCTACACCTTC,CASSLGRGTGKTNYGYTF
.,TRBV5-5,TRBJ2-3,many,TGTGCCAGCAGCTTGCAGACAGATACGCAGTATTTT,CASSLQTDTQYF
TRBD1,TRBV3-1/TRBV3-2,TRBJ2-7,.,TGTGCCAGCAGCCAACAGGGACAGGGGGCGAACGAGCAGTACTTC,CASSQQGQGANEQYF
TRBD1,TRBV29-1,TRBJ1-2,.,TGCAGCGCTTGGACAGGTTCTAACTATGGCTACACCTTC,CSAWTGSNYGYTF
.,TRBV5-8,TRBJ1-5,.,TGTGCCAGCAGCTCGGGGGTGGGGGATTGGGAGCCCCAGCATTTT,CASSSGVGDWEPQHF
.,TRBV6-5,TRBJ2-1,.,TGTGCCAGCAGTTACTCGGCCGGGGACAATGAGCAGTTCTTC,CASSYSAGDNEQFF